Detailed here is one TCR beta chain. Its antigen is unidentified. Germline trimming cut 5 bases from V and 11 bases from J; bases unmatched to any gene: 14. This CDR3 contains 15 residues. CDR1 is ENHRY and CDR2 is SYGVKD in the germline V gene. This entry is derived from a study of human T cells and chemical hapten exposure. Overall study: Patients additionally received therapeutic doses of diphenylcyclopropenone on the scalp once a week, and this continued throughout the approximately 22-week study.

Time point meaning: patch test 1, 2 weeks after DPC sensitization. Treatment given: therapeutic diphenylcyclopropenone sensitization with weekly scalp DPC. RNA extraction used unfractionated whole blood as the source of total RNA. TCRdb itself ran the RACE reads through MiXCR, one entry per CDR3 protein. The table includes nearly 350,000 distinct CDR3 sequences, around 7% detected once. Study conclusions and caveats: Having alopecia, donors may respond immunologically unlike healthy people.

The genes are TRBV10-3 and TRBJ1-1; 10 bases line up with TRBD1. This sample comprised whole blood, obtained in connection with sensitization to the hapten diphenylcyclopropenone (DPC). The TCR was taken from a woman aged 18 to 35 with alopecia areata. Some clones in this sample may be carry-over from other donors' samples. The CDR3 spells CAISPLGQGETGAFF. In DNA form, the CDR3 reads TGTGCCATCAGTCCGCTAGGACAGGGGGAGACGGGCGCTTTCTTT.